This TCR beta chain was obtained from a study of blood T cell repertoires in COVID-19. The overall study: Nucleic acid was either cDNA or gDNA, and it came from T cells, B-cell-depleted T cells, or PBMCs.

The table came from immunoSEQ multiplex PCR; TCRdb's copy has only in-frame clones and leaves some out. The data show around 88,000 clones, around 80% seen once. Trimming at V came to 7 bases and at J to 5 bases, leaving 2 bases not matched to a gene. The CDR3 sequence is 12 residues long. V is TRBV12-3 or TRBV12-4 and J is TRBJ2-5; 9 nucleotides line up with TRBD1. The clonotype comes from a man in his fifties or sixties who had recovered from COVID-19. The sample was peripheral blood. CDR3 nucleotides: TGTGCCAGCAACAGGGGGCCGGAGACCCAGTACTTC. The encoded protein is CASNRGPETQYF.